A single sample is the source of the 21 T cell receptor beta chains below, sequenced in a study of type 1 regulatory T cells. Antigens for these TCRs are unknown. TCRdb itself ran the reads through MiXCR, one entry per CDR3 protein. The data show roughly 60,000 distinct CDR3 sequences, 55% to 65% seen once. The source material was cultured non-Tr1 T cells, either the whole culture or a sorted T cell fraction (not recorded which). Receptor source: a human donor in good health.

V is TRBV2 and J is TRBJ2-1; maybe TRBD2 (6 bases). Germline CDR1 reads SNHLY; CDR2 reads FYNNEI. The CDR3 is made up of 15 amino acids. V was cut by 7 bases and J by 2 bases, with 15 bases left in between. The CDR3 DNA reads TGTGCCAGCACCGAGGGACTCAGGACCTACAATGAGCAGTTCTTC. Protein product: CASTEGLRTYNEQFF. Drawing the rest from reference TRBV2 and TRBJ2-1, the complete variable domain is EPEVTQTPSHQVTQMGQEVILRCVPISNHLYFYWYRQILGQKVEFLVSFYNNEISEKSEIFDDQFSVERPDGSNFTLKIRSTKLEDSAMYFCASTEGLRTYNEQFFGPGTRLTVL.

CDR3 loop: CASSPGGEQYF. Here the CDR3 DNA reads TGTGCCAGTAGTCCTGGGGGCGAGCAGTACTTC. V gene TRBV19 combines with J gene TRBJ2-7, with D possibly called TRBD1 or TRBD2 (5 bases each). Germline CDR1 reads LNHDA; CDR2 reads SQIVND (reference sequence). The CDR3 is 11 residues long. Trimming cost V 5 bases and J 6 bases, with 8 bases left between them.

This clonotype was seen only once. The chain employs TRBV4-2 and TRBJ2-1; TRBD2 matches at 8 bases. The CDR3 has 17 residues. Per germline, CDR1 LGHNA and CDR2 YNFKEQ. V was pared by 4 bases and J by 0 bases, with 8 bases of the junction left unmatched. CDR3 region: CASSPGGSGDSYNEQFF. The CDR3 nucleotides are TGTGCCAGCAGCCCCGGTGGTAGCGGGGACTCCTACAATGAGCAGTTCTTC.

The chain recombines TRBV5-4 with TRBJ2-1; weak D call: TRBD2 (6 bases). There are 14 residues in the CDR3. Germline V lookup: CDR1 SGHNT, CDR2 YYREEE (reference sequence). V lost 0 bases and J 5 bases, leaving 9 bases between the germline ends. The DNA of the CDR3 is TGTGCCAGCAGCTTGGGTAGCGGAGACAATGAGCAGTTCTTC. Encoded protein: CASSLGSGDNEQFF.

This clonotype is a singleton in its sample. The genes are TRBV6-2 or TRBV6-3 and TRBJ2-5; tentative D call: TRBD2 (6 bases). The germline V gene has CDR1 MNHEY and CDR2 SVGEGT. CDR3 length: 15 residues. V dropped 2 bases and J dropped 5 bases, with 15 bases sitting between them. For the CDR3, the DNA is TGTGCCAGCAGTTACCATACCCCTAGCGTGGAGACCCAGTACTTC. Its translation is CASSYHTPSVETQYF.

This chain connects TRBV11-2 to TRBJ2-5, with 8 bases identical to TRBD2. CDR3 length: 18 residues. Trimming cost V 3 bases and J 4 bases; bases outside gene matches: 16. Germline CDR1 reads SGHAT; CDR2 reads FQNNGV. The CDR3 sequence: CASSFTSLLSGRLETQYF. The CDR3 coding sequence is TGTGCCAGCAGCTTCACTAGCCTCCTGAGCGGGAGACTAGAGACCCAGTACTTC. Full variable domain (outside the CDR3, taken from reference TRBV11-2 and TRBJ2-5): EAGVAQSPRYKIIEKRQSVAFWCNPISGHATLYWYQQILGQGPKLLIQFQNNGVVDDSQLPKDRFSAERLKGVDSTLKIQPAKLEDSAVYLCASSFTSLLSGRLETQYFGPGTRLLVL.

The CDR3 is CASSLEGLFAFF. CDR3 DNA sequence: TGCGCCAGCAGCTTGGAGGGCCTATTCGCTTTCTTT. The gene calls are TRBV5-1 and TRBJ1-1; D unclear. V was shortened by 0 bases and J by 11 bases, with 11 bases between the two germline ends. The CDR3 consists of 12 residues. The germline V gene has CDR1 SGHRS and CDR2 YFSETQ.

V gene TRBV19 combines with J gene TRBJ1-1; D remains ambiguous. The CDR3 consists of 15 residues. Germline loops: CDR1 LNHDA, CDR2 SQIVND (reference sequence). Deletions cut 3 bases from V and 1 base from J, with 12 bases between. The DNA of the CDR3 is TGTGCCAGTAGTATTTCGAGGTTTGAGAACACTGAAGCTTTCTTT. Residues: CASSISRFENTEAFF.

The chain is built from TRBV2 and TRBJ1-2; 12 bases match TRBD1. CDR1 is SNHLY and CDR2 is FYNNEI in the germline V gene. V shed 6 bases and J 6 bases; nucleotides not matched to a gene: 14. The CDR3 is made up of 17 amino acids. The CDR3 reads CASSAGTGGNPINGYTF. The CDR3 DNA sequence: TGTGCCAGCAGCGCCGGGACAGGGGGCAATCCTATTAATGGCTACACCTTC. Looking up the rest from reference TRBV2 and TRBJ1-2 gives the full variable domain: EPEVTQTPSHQVTQMGQEVILRCVPISNHLYFYWYRQILGQKVEFLVSFYNNEISEKSEIFDDQFSVERPDGSNFTLKIRSTKLEDSAMYFCASSAGTGGNPINGYTFGSGTRLTVV.

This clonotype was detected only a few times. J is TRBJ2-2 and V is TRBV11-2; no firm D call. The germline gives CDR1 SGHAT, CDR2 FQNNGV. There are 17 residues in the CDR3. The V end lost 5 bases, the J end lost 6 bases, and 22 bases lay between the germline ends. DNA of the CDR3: TGTGCCAGCAGCCCAATTCCGACACTACACCTCGCCGGGGAGCTGTTTTTT. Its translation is CASSPIPTLHLAGELFF.

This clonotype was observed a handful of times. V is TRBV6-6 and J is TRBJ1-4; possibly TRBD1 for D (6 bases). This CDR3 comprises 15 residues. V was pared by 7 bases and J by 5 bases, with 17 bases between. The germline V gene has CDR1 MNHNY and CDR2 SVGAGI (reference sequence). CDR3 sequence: CASIQSGGANEKLFF. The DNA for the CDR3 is TGTGCCAGCATTCAGTCGGGGGGGGCAAATGAAAAACTGTTTTTT.

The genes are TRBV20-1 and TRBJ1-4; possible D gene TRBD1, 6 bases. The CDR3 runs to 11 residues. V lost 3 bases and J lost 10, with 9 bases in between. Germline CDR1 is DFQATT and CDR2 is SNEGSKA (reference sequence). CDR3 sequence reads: CSAREGGKLFF. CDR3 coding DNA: TGCAGTGCTAGGGAGGGGGGAAAACTGTTTTTT.

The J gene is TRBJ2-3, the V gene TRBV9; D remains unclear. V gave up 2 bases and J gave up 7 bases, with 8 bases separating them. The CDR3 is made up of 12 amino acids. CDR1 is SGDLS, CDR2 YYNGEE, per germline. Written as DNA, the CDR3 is TGTGCCAGCAGCGTTGATTTATATACGCAGTATTTT. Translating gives CASSVDLYTQYF.

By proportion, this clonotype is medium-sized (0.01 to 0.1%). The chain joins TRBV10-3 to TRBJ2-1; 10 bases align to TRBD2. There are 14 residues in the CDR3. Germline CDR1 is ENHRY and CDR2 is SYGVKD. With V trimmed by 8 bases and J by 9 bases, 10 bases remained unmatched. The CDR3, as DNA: TGTGCCATCTCCGAAGCGGGAGGGCCGAGTGAGCAGTTCTTC. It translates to CAISEAGGPSEQFF.

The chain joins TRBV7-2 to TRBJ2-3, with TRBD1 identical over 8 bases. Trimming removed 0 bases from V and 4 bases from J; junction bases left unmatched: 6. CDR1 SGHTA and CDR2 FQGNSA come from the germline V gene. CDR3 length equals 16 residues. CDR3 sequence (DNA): TGTGCCAGCAGCTTAGCAGAGGCAGGGGGCGCAGATACGCAGTATTTT. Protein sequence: CASSLAEAGGADTQYF.

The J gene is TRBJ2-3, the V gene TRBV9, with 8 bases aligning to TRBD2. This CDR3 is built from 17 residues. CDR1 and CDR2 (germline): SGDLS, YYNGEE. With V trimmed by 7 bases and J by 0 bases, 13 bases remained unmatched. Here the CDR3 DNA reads TGTGCCAGCGGGGGCCGGCTAGCGGGTACTAGCACAGATACGCAGTATTTT. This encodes CASGGRLAGTSTDTQYF.

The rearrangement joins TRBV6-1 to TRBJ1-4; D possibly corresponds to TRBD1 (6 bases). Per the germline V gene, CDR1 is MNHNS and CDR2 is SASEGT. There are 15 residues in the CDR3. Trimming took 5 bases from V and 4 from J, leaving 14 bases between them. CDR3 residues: CASSHTGTLNEKLFF. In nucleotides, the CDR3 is TGTGCCAGCAGTCACACCGGGACACTTAATGAAAAACTGTTTTTT.

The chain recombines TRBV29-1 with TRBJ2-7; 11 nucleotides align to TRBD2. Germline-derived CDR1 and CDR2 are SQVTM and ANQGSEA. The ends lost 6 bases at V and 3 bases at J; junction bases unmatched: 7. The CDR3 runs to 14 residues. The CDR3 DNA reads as TGCAGCGTCACGACTAGCGGGAAAATCTACGAGCAGTACTTC. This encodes CSVTTSGKIYEQYF.

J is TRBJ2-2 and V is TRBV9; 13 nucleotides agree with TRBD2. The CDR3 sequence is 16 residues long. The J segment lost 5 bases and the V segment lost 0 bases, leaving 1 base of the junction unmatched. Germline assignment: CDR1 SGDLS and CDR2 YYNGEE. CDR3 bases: TGTGCCAGCAGCGTAGGACTAGCGGGAGGTACCGGGGAGCTGTTTTTT. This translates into CASSVGLAGGTGELFF.

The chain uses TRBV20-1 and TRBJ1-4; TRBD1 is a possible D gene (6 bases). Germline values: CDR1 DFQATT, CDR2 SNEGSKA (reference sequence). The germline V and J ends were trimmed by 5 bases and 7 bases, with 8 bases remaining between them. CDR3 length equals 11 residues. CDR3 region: CSAVRGEKLFF. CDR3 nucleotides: TGCAGTGCTGTCAGGGGTGAAAAACTGTTTTTT.

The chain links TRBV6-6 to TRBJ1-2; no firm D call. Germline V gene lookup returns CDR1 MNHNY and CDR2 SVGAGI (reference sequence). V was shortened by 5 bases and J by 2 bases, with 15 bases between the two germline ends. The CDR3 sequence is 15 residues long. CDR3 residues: CASSPFDGRNYGYTF. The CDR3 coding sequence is TGTGCCAGCAGTCCCTTTGACGGGCGGAACTATGGCTACACCTTC.